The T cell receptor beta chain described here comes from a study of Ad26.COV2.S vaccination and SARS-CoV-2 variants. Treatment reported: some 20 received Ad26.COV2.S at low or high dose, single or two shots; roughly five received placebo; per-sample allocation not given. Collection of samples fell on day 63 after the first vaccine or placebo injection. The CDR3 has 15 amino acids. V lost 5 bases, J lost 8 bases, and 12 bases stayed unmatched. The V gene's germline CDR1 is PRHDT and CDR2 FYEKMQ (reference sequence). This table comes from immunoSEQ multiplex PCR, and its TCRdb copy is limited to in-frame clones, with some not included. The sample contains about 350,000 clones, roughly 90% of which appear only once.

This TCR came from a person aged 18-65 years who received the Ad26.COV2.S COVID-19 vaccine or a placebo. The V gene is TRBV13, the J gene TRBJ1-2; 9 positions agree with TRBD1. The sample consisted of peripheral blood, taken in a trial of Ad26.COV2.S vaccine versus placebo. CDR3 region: CASSGRQGGLGGYTF. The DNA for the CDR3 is TGTGCCAGCAGCGGCCGACAGGGGGGTTTAGGCGGCTACACCTTC.